This T cell receptor (beta chain) was sequenced during a study of blood T cell repertoires in COVID-19. Authors' processing steps: By means of reference gene primer amplification, nucleated cell counts were estimated. Here immunoSEQ multiplex PCR was the method, and the copy in TCRdb shows in-frame clones only, minus some. For V, J and clone size, that table is used; D and trimming come from the DNA. The sample lists about 310,000 clones; approximately 91% were seen once. Participants were aged 18 to 89 years, lived in 25 or so US areas, and enrolled virtually. Recovered participants had two consecutive negative NP/OP PCR tests, healthcare professional clearance, or symptom resolution. The ends lost 4 bases at V and 4 bases at J; junction bases unmatched: 8. Per germline, CDR1 LGHNA and CDR2 YSLEER. CDR3 length equals 16 residues.

Sequenced sample: PBMCs or T cells enriched from blood (not recorded which). The rearrangement joins TRBV4-3 to TRBJ2-7, with 12 bases that match TRBD2. This sequence was found in a man aged 60 to 69 who had recovered from COVID-19. DNA for the CDR3: TGCGCCAGCAGCCTCAGGACTAGCGGGATCGTTTACGAGCAGTACTTC. It specifies CASSLRTSGIVYEQYF.